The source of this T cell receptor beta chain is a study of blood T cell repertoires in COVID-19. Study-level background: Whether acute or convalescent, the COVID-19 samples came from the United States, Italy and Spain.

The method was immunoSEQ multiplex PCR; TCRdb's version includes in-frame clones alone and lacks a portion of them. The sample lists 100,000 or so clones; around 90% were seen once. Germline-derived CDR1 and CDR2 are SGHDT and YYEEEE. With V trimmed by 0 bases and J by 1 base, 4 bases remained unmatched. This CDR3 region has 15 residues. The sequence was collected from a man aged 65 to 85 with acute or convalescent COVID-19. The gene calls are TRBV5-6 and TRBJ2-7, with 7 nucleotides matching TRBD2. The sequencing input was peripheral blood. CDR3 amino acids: CASSLGLGGSYEQYF. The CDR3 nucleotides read TGTGCCAGCAGCTTGGGACTGGGGGGGTCCTACGAGCAGTACTTC.